This TCR beta chain derives from a study of cytomegalovirus exposure and HLA in healthy donors listed by TCRdb under 2017. Regarding the complete study: The roughly 670 repertoires of the first cohort and the 110 or so validation repertoires were produced on the same platform, according to a later analysis. Along with the roughly 610-subject first cohort, a separate validation cohort of over a hundred different subjects was used. The study combined high-throughput TCR immunosequencing, statistical association of individual TCRs with disease status, and machine learning to predict cytomegalovirus infection status. The study aimed to test whether signatures of past pathogen exposure could be identified by cataloging public T cell receptors.

The library was prepared using the immunoSEQ multiplex PCR assay. Per the source publication's procedure: A statistical classification framework was built to diagnose cytomegalovirus status from the catalog of TCR beta chain sequences. This is the immuneACCESS table as TCRdb keeps it, with only in-frame sequences that have V and J called. A part of the clones is gone; compared with another copy, unresolved V genes explain less than half, and the rest is unexplained. D and trimming were read from the DNA, whereas the V and J calls and clone size are those reported in that table. Counted in this sample were almost 65,000 clones; approximately 90% of them appeared once. The top ten constitute over 1.5% of the sample. Overall study results and their limits: Most TCR sequences were observed very rarely across donors, whereas some public TCRs were present in many individuals. A few of the identified cytomegalovirus-associated TCR beta chains were confirmed in vitro to be specific for cytomegalovirus antigens. The study gave a list of 150 to 200 TCR beta chains associated with cytomegalovirus. Of the cluster scores, about 94% were above 0 in a later analysis, which found that TCRs clustered in the first cohort also tended to co-occur in the 120 validation repertoires. A later analysis had no HLA typing for the validation cohort, so co-occurrence there was scored across all 130 or so repertoires. According to the authors, the approach could potentially be generalized to other disease states and immunological phenotypes. Cytomegalovirus status was reported to be diagnosed by the classifier with high specificity and sensitivity in both the original and validation cohorts.

Concerning this clone itself: Its antigen is currently not known. The sample holds no much larger clone one base away, and base qualities are not on file.

The donors belonged to the validation cohort of approximately 130 subjects, which was separate from the approximately 700-subject first cohort. Sequenced sample: PBMCs. The sequence derives from a woman between 18 and 29 years old in good health and CMV-seronegative.

The CDR3 protein: CASSPSPGPDTQYF. The DNA sequence is as follows: TGCGCCAGCAGCCCTAGCCCCGGCCCAGATACGCAGTATTTT. The chain employs TRBV4-3 and TRBJ2-3; possibly the D gene is TRBD2, per 5 matching bases. Trimming removed 4 bases from V and 4 bases from J, leaving 12 bases between the germline ends. CDR1 and CDR2 are read off the germline V gene as LGHNA and YSLEER. There are 14 amino acids in the CDR3, from cysteine to phenylalanine inclusive. Only the CDR3 DNA is retained, 42 bases long and in frame from the first base.